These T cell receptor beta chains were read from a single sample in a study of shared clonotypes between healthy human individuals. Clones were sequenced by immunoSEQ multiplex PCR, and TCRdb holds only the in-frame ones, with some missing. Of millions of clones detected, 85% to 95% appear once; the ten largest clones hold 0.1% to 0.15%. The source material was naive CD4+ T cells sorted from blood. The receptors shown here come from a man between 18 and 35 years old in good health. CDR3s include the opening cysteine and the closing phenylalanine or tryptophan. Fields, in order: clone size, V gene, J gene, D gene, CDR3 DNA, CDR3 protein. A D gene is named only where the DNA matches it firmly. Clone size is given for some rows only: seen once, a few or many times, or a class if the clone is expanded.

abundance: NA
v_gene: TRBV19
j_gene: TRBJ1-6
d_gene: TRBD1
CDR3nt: TGTGCCAGTAGTATGGGACAGTTCCTAAATTCACCCCTCCACTTT
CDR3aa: CASSMGQFLNSPLHF

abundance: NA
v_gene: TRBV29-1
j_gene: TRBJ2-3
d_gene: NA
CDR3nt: TGCAGCGTTGTAAAACCGGGCCCCCTCACAGATACGCAGTATTTT
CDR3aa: CSVVKPGPLTDTQYF

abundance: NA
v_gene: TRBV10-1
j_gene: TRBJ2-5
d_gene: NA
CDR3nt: TGCGCCAGCAGTGAGATGAGAGGTGGTCCCCAGTACTTC
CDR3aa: CASSEMRGGPQYF

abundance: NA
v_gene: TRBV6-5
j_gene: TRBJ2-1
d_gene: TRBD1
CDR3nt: TGTGCCAGCAGTGGACCGGGACAGGGAATCTATGAGCAGTTCTTC
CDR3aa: CASSGPGQGIYEQFF

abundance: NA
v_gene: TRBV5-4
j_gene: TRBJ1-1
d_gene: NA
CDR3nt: TGTGCCAGCAGCTTGGTAGGGTTAACTGAAGCTTTCTTT
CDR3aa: CASSLVGLTEAFF

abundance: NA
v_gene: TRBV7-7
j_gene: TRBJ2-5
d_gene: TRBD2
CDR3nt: TGTGCTAGCAGCCCAACTATAATAGCGGGAGGGCGAGAGACCCAGTACTTC
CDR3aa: CASSPTIIAGGRETQYF

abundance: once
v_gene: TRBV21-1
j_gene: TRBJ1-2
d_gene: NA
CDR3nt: TGTGCCAGCAGCAAAATCTCGTTGGGGCCACCCAACTATGGCTACACCTTC
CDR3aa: CASSKISLGPPNYGYTF

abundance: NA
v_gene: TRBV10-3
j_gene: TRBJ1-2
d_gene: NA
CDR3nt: TGTGCCATCAGTGAGTCCTACAGTTGGGGAACCTTC
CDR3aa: CAISESYSWGTF

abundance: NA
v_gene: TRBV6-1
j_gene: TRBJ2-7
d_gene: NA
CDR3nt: TGTGCCAGCAGGCAGAAACAGGGAGACTCCTACGAGCAGTACTTC
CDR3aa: CASRQKQGDSYEQYF

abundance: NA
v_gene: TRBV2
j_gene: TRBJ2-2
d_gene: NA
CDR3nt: TGTGCCAGCAGCCGCACAGAAACCGGGGAGCTGTTTTTT
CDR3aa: CASSRTETGELFF

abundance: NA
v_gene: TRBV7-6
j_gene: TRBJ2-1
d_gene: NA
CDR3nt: TGTGCCAGCAGCTTAGGTTTCAAGTTTCGGGGGGCGGCAAATGAGCAGTTCTTC
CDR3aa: CASSLGFKFRGAANEQFF

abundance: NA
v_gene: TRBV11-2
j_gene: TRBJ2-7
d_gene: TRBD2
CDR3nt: TGTGCCAGCGGATACGTAGCGGGGGCCTACGAGCAGTACTTC
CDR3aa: CASGYVAGAYEQYF

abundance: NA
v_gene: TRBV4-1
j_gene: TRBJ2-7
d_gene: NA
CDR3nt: TGCGCCAGCAGCCAAGGCGGGGGACAAGGCTACGAGCAGTACTTC
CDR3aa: CASSQGGGQGYEQYF

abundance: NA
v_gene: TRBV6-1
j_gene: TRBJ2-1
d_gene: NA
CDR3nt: TGTGCCAGCAGTGAAGCGGGAATGTCCTACAATGAGCAGTTCTTC
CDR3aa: CASSEAGMSYNEQFF

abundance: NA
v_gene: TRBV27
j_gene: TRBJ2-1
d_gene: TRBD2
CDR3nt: TGTGCCAGCAGTCCGAAAAGCGTCGGGAGGCCCAGCAGCTCCTACAATGAGCAGTTCTTC
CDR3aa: CASSPKSVGRPSSSYNEQFF

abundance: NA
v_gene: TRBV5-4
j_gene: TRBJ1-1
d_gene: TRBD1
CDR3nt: TGTGCCAGCAGGCCTTCACAGGGGCCGTTAATGAACACTGAAGCTTTCTTT
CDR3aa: CASRPSQGPLMNTEAFF

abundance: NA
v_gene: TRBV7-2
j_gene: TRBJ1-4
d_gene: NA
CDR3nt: TGTGCCAGCAGCTCCCTCGATGAAAAACTGTTTTTT
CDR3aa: CASSSLDEKLFF

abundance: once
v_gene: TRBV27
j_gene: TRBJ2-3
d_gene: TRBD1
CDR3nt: TGTGCCAGCAGACCCAGGGGGCCAGGGGCAGATACGCAGTATTTT
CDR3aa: CASRPRGPGADTQYF

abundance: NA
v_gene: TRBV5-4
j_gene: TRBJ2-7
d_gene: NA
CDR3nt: TGTGCCAGCAGCTCGGGGGGCTCCTCCTACGAGCAGTACTTC
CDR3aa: CASSSGGSSYEQYF

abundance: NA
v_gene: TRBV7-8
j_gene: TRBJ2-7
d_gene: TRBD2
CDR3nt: TGTGCCAGCAGCTCCATAGCGGGAGATTCCTACGAGCAGTACTTC
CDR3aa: CASSSIAGDSYEQYF

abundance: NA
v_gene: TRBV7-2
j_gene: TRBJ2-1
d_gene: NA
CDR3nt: TGTGCCAGCAGCTTAGTGAAGACGGGATTCTCCTACAATGAGCAGTTCTTC
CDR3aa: CASSLVKTGFSYNEQFF

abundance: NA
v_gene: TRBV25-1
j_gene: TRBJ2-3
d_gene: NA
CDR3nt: TGTGCCAGCAGGGACGTCTCGGGTGATACGCAGTATTTT
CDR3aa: CASRDVSGDTQYF